This entry lists 23 T cell receptor beta chains sequenced from one sample in a study of regulatory T cells in long-lasting Graves disease. Time point defined: newly diagnosed GD, antithyroid drugs for less than 3 months. From RNA extracted from PBMCs, the TCR library was made. HTBI primers from iRepertoire and Arm-PCR of CDR3 regions yielded the TCR beta libraries. TCRdb passed the multiplex PCR reads through MiXCR, listing each CDR3 protein once. The sample shows over 200,000 distinct CDR3 sequences, around 19% of them seen only once. Sequencing used peripheral blood mononuclear cells (PBMCs), obtained at new diagnosis, from a patient treated with antithyroid drugs. The receptors shown here come from a female donor with Graves disease.

This clonotype has ten or more counts. The chain's CDR3 is CAGSPTTGGYNQPQHF. DNA for the CDR3: TGTGCCGGCAGCCCGACGACAGGGGGCTACAATCAGCCCCAGCATTTT. The chain joins TRBV19 to TRBJ1-5, with TRBD1 matching 10 bases. Per the germline V gene, CDR1 is LNHDA and CDR2 is SQIVND (reference sequence). The CDR3 totals 16 residues. The trim removed 11 bases at V and 3 bases at J, leaving 13 bases unmatched. Combining the CDR3 with reference TRBV19 and TRBJ1-5 gives the whole variable domain DGGITQSPKYLFRKEGQNVTLSCEQNLNHDAMYWYRQDPGQGLRLIYYSQIVNDFQKGDIAEGYSVSREKKESFPLTVTSAQKNPTAFYLCAGSPTTGGYNQPQHFGDGTRLSIL.

This clonotype occurred once. The J gene is TRBJ2-1, the V gene TRBV19; TRBD2 is a possible D gene (6 bases). With 3 bases removed from V and 0 bases from J, the gap between germline ends came to 9 bases. Germline assignment: CDR1 LNHDA and CDR2 SQIVND (reference sequence). This CDR3 is 15 amino acids long. The CDR3 loop is CASSIWRDSYNEQFF. The CDR3 bases are TGTGCCAGTAGTATTTGGCGGGACTCCTACAATGAGCAGTTCTTC.

This clonotype was picked up many times. The J gene is TRBJ1-4, the V gene TRBV6-5; tentative D call: TRBD1 (5 bases). The V gene's germline CDR1 is MNHEY and CDR2 SVGAGI. The CDR3 sequence is 15 residues long. V lost 1 base, J lost 8 bases, and 14 bases lay in between. The CDR3 spells CASSYWAGKDEKLFF. In nucleotides, the CDR3 is TGTGCCAGCAGTTACTGGGCAGGGAAGGACGAAAAACTGTTTTTT.

The chain couples TRBV20-1 to TRBJ2-1; D not certain. The ends were cut back, 3 bases at V and 8 bases at J, with 17 bases in the middle. The CDR3 runs to 14 residues. Germline CDR1 reads DFQATT; CDR2 reads SNEGSKA (reference sequence). The CDR3 DNA reads TGCAGTGCTAGCATCTCGGGTGGACGGGATGAGCAGTTCTTC. It is translated as CSASISGGRDEQFF.

This clonotype was found a few times. The V and J genes are TRBV4-1 and TRBJ1-5, with 7 bases fitting TRBD1. V shed 1 base, J shed 1 base, and the junction held 4 bases outside the gene matches. The CDR3 contains 16 residues. Germline values: CDR1 MGHRA, CDR2 YSYEKL. Written as DNA, the CDR3 is TGCGCCAGCAGCCAAGTAGCCAGGGGGAGCAATCAGCCCCAGCATTTT. Translating gives CASSQVARGSNQPQHF.

The chain couples TRBV12-3 or TRBV12-4 to TRBJ2-7; possibly TRBD1 for D (5 bases). This CDR3 contains 14 residues. V lost 1 base and J lost 2, with 9 bases in between. The CDR3, as DNA: TGTGCCAGCAGTTTAGATCCGACAGCCTACGAGCAGTACTTC. It codes for CASSLDPTAYEQYF.

A word on this clonotype: Possible read error: a much larger clone is one base away. The DNA is omitted, as the CDR3 cannot be located on it reliably, and the CDR3 follows TCRdb's listing. The chain joins TRBV19 to TRBJ1-2. Germline V gene lookup returns CDR1 LNHDA and CDR2 SQIVND (reference sequence). Inclusive of both ends, the CDR3 amounts to 12 amino acids. The CDR3 spells CATWESFYGCTF.

This clonotype was seen ten or more times. The V gene is TRBV27, the J gene TRBJ2-7; D unresolved. This CDR3 is built from 14 residues. V lost 3 bases, J lost 4 bases, and 13 bases lay in between. The germline gives CDR1 MNHEY, CDR2 SMNVEV (reference sequence). In DNA, the CDR3 is TGTGCCAGCAGTTTTCGGAGTATCGATTACGAGCAGTACTTC. The encoded protein is CASSFRSIDYEQYF.

The chain has TRBV11-2 and TRBJ2-7; 7 bases line up with TRBD1. Germline V gene lookup returns CDR1 SGHAT and CDR2 FQNNGV. The CDR3 has 16 residues. V lost 0 bases to trimming and J lost 1 base; unmatched junction nucleotides: 6. The CDR3 region has the DNA TGTGCCAGCAGCTTAGATTTAGGACAGGTATCCTACGAGCAGTACTTC. Translated, it gives CASSLDLGQVSYEQYF.

This clonotype was seen repeatedly, ten times or more. This chain connects TRBV2 to TRBJ2-1; D is unresolved. In germline, CDR1 is SNHLY, CDR2 FYNNEI. V was shortened by 4 bases and J by 6 bases, with 10 bases between the two germline ends. The CDR3 spans 13 residues. CDR3 nucleotide sequence: TGTGCCAGCAGTGTCGAGGTGGGCAATGAGCAGTTCTTC. Translation gives CASSVEVGNEQFF.

Only a few counts were recorded for this clonotype. The chain joins TRBV12-3 or TRBV12-4 to TRBJ2-7, with D uncertain. Trimming pared 2 bases from V and 5 bases from J, leaving 19 bases between. CDR3 size: 16 residues. In nucleotides, the CDR3 is TGTGCCAGCAGTTTATTCTCCCAGAGTGAGTCGGACGAGCAGTACTTC. Translated: CASSLFSQSESDEQYF.

This clonotype appeared many times. This sequence joins TRBV2 and TRBJ1-5; a possible D gene is TRBD1 (6 bases). Germline lookup yields CDR1 SNHLY and CDR2 FYNNEI. V was trimmed by 6 bases and J by 4 bases, leaving 10 bases between them. The CDR3 contains 13 residues. The CDR3 sequence is CASRGDTNQPQHF. CDR3 DNA sequence: TGTGCCAGCAGGGGGGACACTAATCAGCCCCAGCATTTT. Supplemented by reference TRBV2 and TRBJ1-5, the full variable domain reads EPEVTQTPSHQVTQMGQEVILRCVPISNHLYFYWYRQILGQKVEFLVSFYNNEISEKSEIFDDQFSVERPDGSNFTLKIRSTKLEDSAMYFCASRGDTNQPQHFGDGTRLSIL.

This sequence joins TRBV3-1 and TRBJ1-2; possible D gene TRBD1, 5 bases. Deletions cut 7 bases from V and 6 bases from J, with 12 bases between. In germline, CDR1 is LGHDT, CDR2 YNNKEL (reference sequence). The CDR3 is made up of 12 amino acids. The CDR3 spells CASNRQPNGYTF. The CDR3, as DNA: TGTGCCAGCAACAGACAGCCCAATGGCTACACCTTC.

A word on this clonotype: Germline is not matched at one junction end, which may reflect a read error. The rearrangement links TRBV7-3 to TRBJ1-6; D is unclear. Germline loops: CDR1 SGHTA, CDR2 FQGTGA. This CDR3 has 14 residues. CDR3 in amino acids: CTSSFGGNNSPLHF. DNA for the CDR3: TGTACCAGCAGCTTCGGTGGAAATAATTCACCCCTCCACTTT.

This clonotype was seen repeatedly, ten times or more. The chain has TRBV19 and TRBJ2-7; D perhaps matches TRBD1 (6 bases). The V and J ends lost 5 bases and 4 bases respectively, with 12 bases between them. CDR3 length equals 13 residues. Germline-derived CDR1 and CDR2 are LNHDA and SQIVND (reference sequence). The CDR3 coding sequence is TGTGCCAGTAGTGCGTCCAGGGGTTACGAGCAGTACTTC. This sequence encodes CASSASRGYEQYF. The full variable domain, rest sourced from reference TRBV19 and TRBJ2-7, is DGGITQSPKYLFRKEGQNVTLSCEQNLNHDAMYWYRQDPGQGLRLIYYSQIVNDFQKGDIAEGYSVSREKKESFPLTVTSAQKNPTAFYLCASSASRGYEQYFGPGTRLTVT.

This clonotype has ten or more counts. The rearrangement joins TRBV6-2 or TRBV6-3 to TRBJ1-1, with D uncertain. Trimming pared 0 bases from V and 7 bases from J, leaving 15 bases between. Germline CDR1 MNHEY, CDR2 SVGEGT. The CDR3 consists of 15 residues. CDR3 bases: TGTGCCAGCAGTTACTCGCGGGGTCGTGGGATTGAAGCTTTCTTT. Translation gives CASSYSRGRGIEAFF.

This clonotype was observed a single time. The chain has TRBV6-1 and TRBJ2-5; 12 bases agree with TRBD1. Per germline, CDR1 MNHNS and CDR2 SASEGT. The CDR3 contains 15 residues. Unmatched junction bases numbered 10, after V lost 9 bases and J lost 5 bases. The DNA of the CDR3 is TGTGCCAGGAAACCGGGACAGGGGGCAGGGGAGACCCAGTACTTC. Translated, it gives CARKPGQGAGETQYF.

This clonotype was seen many times. The rearrangement links TRBV5-1 to TRBJ1-1, with D maybe TRBD1 (5 bases). Germline V lookup: CDR1 SGHRS, CDR2 YFSETQ. CDR3 size: 15 residues. The V end lost 4 bases, the J end lost 1 base, and 14 bases lay between the germline ends. The CDR3 reads CASSPFGGTNTEAFF. The CDR3 nucleotides are TGCGCCAGCAGCCCATTCGGGGGGACGAACACTGAAGCTTTCTTT. The entire variable domain, with the rest obtained from reference TRBV5-1 and TRBJ1-1, is as follows: KAGVTQTPRYLIKTRGQQVTLSCSPISGHRSVSWYQQTPGQGLQFLFEYFSETQRNKGNFPGRFSGRQFSNSRSEMNVSTLELGDSALYLCASSPFGGTNTEAFFGQGTRLTVV.

This clonotype was observed many times. The chain carries TRBV7-2 and TRBJ2-1, with 7 bases fitting TRBD1. Germline CDR1 and CDR2: SGHTA and FQGNSA. V was clipped by 5 bases and J by 9 bases; unmatched bases: 7. This CDR3 comprises 13 residues. The CDR3 coding sequence is TGTGCCAGCAGCCTGGACAGGAAAGGTGAGCAGTTCTTC. This translates into CASSLDRKGEQFF.

The sample holds many counts of this clonotype. The rearrangement links TRBV12-3 or TRBV12-4 to TRBJ2-4; 11 bases map to TRBD2. The J segment lost 5 bases and the V segment lost 6 bases, leaving 6 bases of the junction unmatched. The CDR3 has 15 residues. The CDR3 here is CASRRTSGLENIQYF. The CDR3 coding sequence is TGTGCCAGCAGGAGGACTAGCGGGCTGGAAAACATTCAGTACTTC.

In this sample, this clonotype turned up many times. This sequence joins TRBV10-1 and TRBJ2-3; D tentatively fits TRBD1 or TRBD2 (5 bases each). Germline CDR1 is WNHNN and CDR2 is SYGVQD (reference sequence). Trimming stripped 1 base from V and 4 bases from J, with 15 bases between. The CDR3 loop spans 16 amino acids. The CDR3 bases are TGCGCCAGCAGTGAGTGGGACCTAAGGGTCGCAGATACGCAGTATTTT. Amino acids: CASSEWDLRVADTQYF.

This clonotype was observed many times. The CDR3: CASSLRGGDYEQYF. In nucleotides, the CDR3 is TGTGCCAGCAGTTTGCGGGGGGGAGACTACGAGCAGTACTTC. The V and J genes are TRBV28 and TRBJ2-7; 9 nucleotides align to TRBD2. V was clipped by 3 bases and J by 3 bases; unmatched bases: 3. CDR3 length equals 14 residues. Germline V gives CDR1 MDHEN, CDR2 SYDVKM.

In this sample, this clonotype turned up many times. The chain links TRBV12-3 or TRBV12-4 to TRBJ2-5; a weak D match, TRBD1 (5 bases). Trimming took 6 bases from V and 3 from J, leaving 11 bases between them. The CDR3 loop spans 13 amino acids. The CDR3 loop is CASRHPGKETQYF. The CDR3 nucleotides are TGTGCCAGCAGGCATCCAGGGAAAGAGACCCAGTACTTC.